This T cell receptor (beta chain) was sequenced for a study of cytomegalovirus exposure and HLA in healthy donors. Primers for the PCR totalled 60 Vbeta and 13 Jbeta. Some clones are missing from TCRdb's copy, which holds only in-frame ones; the method was immunoSEQ multiplex PCR. This sample's table has 100,000 to 150,000 clones. Notes on this clone: Antigen specificity is unknown. At one end the junction does not follow the germline gene, possibly because of a read error.

Study-wide points: The investigators catalogued about 170 TCR beta chains as cytomegalovirus-associated.

This clonotype was sampled from a man in his forties in good health and CMV-seronegative. Sequencing input: PBMCs.

The DNA of the CDR3 is TGTGCCAGCAGTCACTCCGATAGGCCTAGTGAAGCTTTCTTT. The encoded protein is CASSHSDRPSEAFF. The chain recombines TRBV6-5 with TRBJ1-1, with D hard to call. The CDR3 spans 14 residues. In germline, CDR1 is MNHEY, CDR2 SVGAGI.